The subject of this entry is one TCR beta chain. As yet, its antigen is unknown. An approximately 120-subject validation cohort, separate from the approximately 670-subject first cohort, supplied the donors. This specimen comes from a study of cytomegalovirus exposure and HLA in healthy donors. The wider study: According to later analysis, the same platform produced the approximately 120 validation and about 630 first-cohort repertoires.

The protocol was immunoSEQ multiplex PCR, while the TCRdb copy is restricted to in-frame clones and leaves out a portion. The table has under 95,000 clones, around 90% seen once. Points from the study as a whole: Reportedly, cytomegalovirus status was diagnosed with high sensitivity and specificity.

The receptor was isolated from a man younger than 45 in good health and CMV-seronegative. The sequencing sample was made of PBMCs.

In DNA, the CDR3 is TGCGCCAGCAGCCAAGAACCCCCAAGGACAGGGGATGAAAAACTGTTTTTT. Its protein is CASSQEPPRTGDEKLFF. The chain is built from TRBV4-1 and TRBJ1-4, with 9 nucleotides matching TRBD1. This CDR3 is built from 17 residues. After removal of 0 bases from V and 6 bases from J, the junction contained 8 bases not matched to a gene. In germline, CDR1 is MGHRA, CDR2 YSYEKL.